The 6 T cell receptor beta chains reported below all come from one sample, sequenced in a study of T cells in Graves' hyperthyroidism and ophthalmopathy. The TCR beta CDR3 regions underwent amplification using RNA transcripts as the source. When the TCR CDR3 underwent first-round RT-PCR, the HTBI primer set was used. A single record per CDR3 protein comes from TCRdb applying MiXCR to the multiplex PCR reads. The data contain a few hundred thousand distinct CDR3 sequences, less than 25% of them singletons. Source material: blood. Source of these receptors: a man aged 18 to 29 with Graves' hyperthyroidism.

This chain uses TRBV6-5 with TRBJ1-5, with D maybe TRBD1 (6 bases). V shed 4 bases and J shed 6 bases, with 16 bases lying between them. The germline CDR1 and CDR2 sequences are MNHEY and SVGAGI. There are 15 residues in the CDR3. The CDR3 DNA is TGTGCCAGCAGTTTCTCCTCGGGGGGCGGTCAGCCCCAGCATTTT. Its translation: CASSFSSGGGQPQHF.

The chain joins TRBV19 to TRBJ1-1; D unclear. This CDR3 comprises 11 residues. Germline loops: CDR1 LNHDA, CDR2 SQIVND (reference sequence). V lost 8 bases, J lost 7 bases, and 11 bases lay in between. Here the CDR3 reads CASSSGVEAFF. In nucleotides, the CDR3 is TGTGCCAGTTCCAGTGGGGTTGAAGCTTTCTTT.

This clonotype was counted between two and nine times. The rearrangement joins TRBV19 to TRBJ1-6; no reliable D call. The germline V gene has CDR1 LNHDA and CDR2 SQIVND (reference sequence). CDR3 length: 12 amino acids. The germline V and J ends were trimmed by 7 bases and 8 bases, with 9 bases remaining between them. The CDR3 coding sequence is TGTGCCAGTAAAAGCACTCATTCACCCCTCCACTTT. The encoded protein is CASKSTHSPLHF. The whole variable domain, filled in from reference TRBV19 and TRBJ1-6, reads DGGITQSPKYLFRKEGQNVTLSCEQNLNHDAMYWYRQDPGQGLRLIYYSQIVNDFQKGDIAEGYSVSREKKESFPLTVTSAQKNPTAFYLCASKSTHSPLHFGNGTRLTVT.

The V call is TRBV28, the J call TRBJ2-2; D gene ambiguous. The V and J ends lost 6 bases and 4 bases respectively, with 9 bases between them. CDR3 length: 13 residues. Germline values: CDR1 MDHEN, CDR2 SYDVKM. The CDR3 region is CASSSTLTGELFF. The CDR3 nucleotides read TGTGCCAGCAGCTCCACCCTCACCGGGGAGCTGTTTTTT.

Ten or more counts support this clonotype. The rearrangement uses TRBV9 and TRBJ2-5, with D tentatively TRBD1 or TRBD2 (6 bases each). The CDR3 has 14 amino acids. The V end was cut by 3 bases, the J end by 5 bases, with 14 bases between. Per the germline V gene, CDR1 is SGDLS and CDR2 is YYNGEE. The CDR3, as DNA: TGTGCCAGCAGCGGAGCTAGGGGGGACGAGACCCAGTACTTC. It is translated as CASSGARGDETQYF.

This clonotype was seen ten or more times. The chain couples TRBV4-1 to TRBJ1-2; D not certain. The CDR3 is made up of 14 amino acids. Per germline, CDR1 MGHRA and CDR2 YSYEKL. V was clipped by 4 bases and J by 8 bases, with 17 bases between them. The CDR3 loop is CASSPISTHPGYTF. The CDR3 bases are TGCGCCAGCAGCCCTATCTCGACCCACCCAGGCTACACCTTC.